Below, 21 T cell receptor beta chains from the same sample are listed, as sequenced in a study of blood T cell repertoires in COVID-19 (dated by TCRdb to the early 2020s). Library prep was done by the immunoSEQ multiplex PCR assay. Here the immuneACCESS table is served through TCRdb, limited to in-frame sequences with V and J called. Missing clones are a known gap in these copies; in checked studies unresolved V genes cover under half, and the rest lacks a known reason. The sample table records approximately 260,000 clones; 80% to 90% of these occur just once. The ten largest clonotypes hold roughly a tenth of the sample. Sequenced sample: peripheral blood. These receptors all come from a woman in her seventies with COVID-19, enrolled during active disease.

This clone came up a few times. The chain couples TRBV11-2 to TRBJ2-7; TRBD2 matches 8 bases. The CDR3 covers 19 residues. From germline, CDR1 is SGHAT and CDR2 FQNNGV. V trimming: 2 bases; J trimming: 1 base; junction bases outside the gene matches: 16. The CDR3 here is CASSLSRRAGAVISYEQYF. CDR3 nucleotides: TGTGCCAGCAGCTTAAGCCGACGAGCGGGAGCCGTTATTTCCTACGAGCAGTACTTC.

CDR3 in amino acids: CASSGRGTSDPDTQYF. For the CDR3, the DNA is TGCGCCAGCAGCGGGCGCGGGACTAGCGACCCAGATACGCAGTATTTT. The gene calls are TRBV4-1 and TRBJ2-3; 10 nucleotides line up with TRBD2. From germline, CDR1 is MGHRA and CDR2 YSYEKL. With V trimmed by 5 bases and J by 4 bases, 9 bases remained unmatched. This CDR3 region has 16 residues.

The CDR3 spells CASSIEQGNSYEQYF. CDR3 sequence (DNA): TGTGCCAGTAGTATAGAGCAGGGAAATTCCTACGAGCAGTACTTC. This chain links TRBV19 with TRBJ2-7; D may be TRBD1 (5 bases). CDR1 is LNHDA and CDR2 is SQIVND in the germline V gene (reference sequence). CDR3 length: 15 amino acids. The V end was cut by 0 bases, the J end by 1 base, with 10 bases between.

V is TRBV7-9 and J is TRBJ1-2; D is unresolved. V shed 1 base and J shed 8 bases, with 11 bases lying between them. The CDR3 spans 13 residues. Germline V lookup: CDR1 SEHNR, CDR2 FQNEAQ (reference sequence). The CDR3 loop reads CASSLGPGYGYTF. In DNA, the CDR3 is TGTGCCAGCAGCTTAGGACCGGGATACGGCTACACCTTC. Variable domain in full (rest from reference TRBV7-9 and TRBJ1-2): DTGVSQNPRHKITKRGQNVTFRCDPISEHNRLYWYRQTLGQGPEFLTYFQNEAQLEKSRLLSDRFSAERPKGSFSTLEIQRTEQGDSAMYLCASSLGPGYGYTFGSGTRLTVV.

The rearrangement links TRBV30 to TRBJ2-7, with D uncertain. Between the trimmed V and J ends, which lost 1 base and 3 bases, there was a span of 7 bases. CDR1 and CDR2 (germline): GTSNPN, SVGIG (reference sequence). The length of the CDR3 is 12 residues. CDR3 in amino acids: CAWSEPGYEQYF. The CDR3 DNA reads TGTGCCTGGAGTGAACCCGGCTACGAGCAGTACTTC.

The V gene is TRBV6-5, the J gene TRBJ1-3; D remains unclear. CDR1 MNHEY and CDR2 SVGAGI come from the germline V gene. The CDR3 extends over 13 amino acids. V was pared by 8 bases and J by 0 bases, with 8 bases between. The CDR3 region has the DNA TGTGCCAGCGGGCCCCACTCTGGAAACACCATATATTTT. It yields the protein CASGPHSGNTIYF.

This chain links TRBV5-5 with TRBJ2-2; D ambiguous. Germline V gene lookup returns CDR1 SGHKS and CDR2 YYEKEE (reference sequence). CDR3 length equals 17 residues. Trimming removed 0 bases from V and 0 bases from J, with 12 bases in between. Here the CDR3 reads CASSLEVRHANTGELFF. DNA for the CDR3: TGTGCCAGCAGCTTGGAGGTGCGACACGCGAACACCGGGGAGCTGTTTTTT.

The sample holds one count of this clone. The chain links TRBV6-5 to TRBJ2-7, with a tentative D call TRBD1 (5 bases). CDR3 length: 11 amino acids. V lost 10 bases and J lost 5, with 12 bases in between. Germline CDR1 is MNHEY and CDR2 is SVGAGI. The CDR3 spells CATQGGNEQYF. The CDR3 DNA is TGTGCCACTCAGGGTGGCAACGAGCAGTACTTC.

This rearrangement joins TRBV5-1 to TRBJ2-3; D is undetermined. The CDR3 is made up of 12 amino acids. Trimming removed 5 bases from V and 5 bases from J, with 9 bases in between. The germline V gene has CDR1 SGHRS and CDR2 YFSETQ. The CDR3 DNA reads TGCGCCAGCAGGTTAAGCCTAGATACGCAGTATTTT. Protein: CASRLSLDTQYF.

This clone was seen a single time. The chain employs TRBV19 and TRBJ1-2, with D hard to call. Germline V gene data show CDR1 as LNHDA and CDR2 as SQIVND (reference sequence). The ends were cut back, 6 bases at V and 3 bases at J, with 14 bases in the middle. The CDR3 spans 14 residues. CDR3 protein: CASRPRGRYYGYTF. The CDR3 DNA follows: TGTGCCAGTAGGCCGAGAGGCAGATACTATGGCTACACCTTC. Full variable domain (remainder filled in from reference TRBV19 and TRBJ1-2): DGGITQSPKYLFRKEGQNVTLSCEQNLNHDAMYWYRQDPGQGLRLIYYSQIVNDFQKGDIAEGYSVSREKKESFPLTVTSAQKNPTAFYLCASRPRGRYYGYTFGSGTRLTVV.

The genes are TRBV5-1 and TRBJ1-1, with D possibly matching TRBD1 (5 bases). Trimming removed 3 bases from V and 4 bases from J, with 10 bases in between. The germline CDR1 and CDR2 sequences are SGHRS and YFSETQ. The CDR3 loop spans 13 amino acids. DNA of the CDR3: TGCGCCAGCAGCTCTCAGGGATCCACTGAAGCTTTCTTT. Its translation: CASSSQGSTEAFF.

The J gene is TRBJ1-2, the V gene TRBV28; D ambiguous. This CDR3 contains 13 residues. V lost 6 bases to trimming and J lost 4 bases, with 12 bases between them. The germline gives CDR1 MDHEN, CDR2 SYDVKM. CDR3 DNA sequence: TGTGCCAGCAGAGGGCAGAGCGGCTATGGCTACACCTTC. It translates to CASRGQSGYGYTF.

The chain's CDR3 is CASSSSSRGASGELFF. CDR3 sequence (DNA): TGTGCCAGCAGCTCGTCTTCGCGGGGGGCTAGCGGGGAGCTGTTTTTT. This chain links TRBV5-6 with TRBJ2-2; 8 bases map to TRBD2. The CDR3 has 16 amino acids. Germline CDR1 and CDR2: SGHDT and YYEEEE. J was trimmed by 7 bases and V by 3 bases; bases with no gene match: 11.

This clone has just one count. V and J are TRBV7-9 and TRBJ2-1; a possible D gene is TRBD2 (5 bases). Trimming stripped 5 bases from V and 1 base from J, with 12 bases between. The CDR3 has 15 residues. From germline, CDR1 is SEHNR and CDR2 FQNEAQ (reference sequence). CDR3 DNA: TGTGCCAGCAGCCAAACTAGGAGTTCCTACAATGAGCAGTTCTTC. Its translation is CASSQTRSSYNEQFF. The entire variable domain, with the rest obtained from reference TRBV7-9 and TRBJ2-1, is as follows: DTGVSQNPRHKITKRGQNVTFRCDPISEHNRLYWYRQTLGQGPEFLTYFQNEAQLEKSRLLSDRFSAERPKGSFSTLEIQRTEQGDSAMYLCASSQTRSSYNEQFFGPGTRLTVL.

V gene TRBV4-2 combines with J gene TRBJ2-1; 11 bases map to TRBD1. CDR3 size: 15 residues. Germline V lookup: CDR1 LGHNA, CDR2 YNFKEQ. Trimming took 5 bases from V and 10 from J; bases not matched to a gene: 10. The CDR3 protein is CASSYSRTGGYEQFF. The CDR3 nucleotides are TGTGCCAGCAGCTATTCCAGGACAGGGGGCTACGAGCAGTTCTTC.

Points on this clone: Other DNA sequences in the same sample also yield this CDR3. The chain joins TRBV5-1 to TRBJ2-3; the D gene is possibly TRBD2 (5 bases). Germline V CDR1 and CDR2: SGHRS, YFSETQ. This CDR3 has 12 amino acids. With 2 bases removed from V and 5 bases from J, the gap between germline ends came to 6 bases. The CDR3 is CASSLGGDTQYF. The CDR3 bases are TGCGCCAGCAGCTTAGGAGGAGATACGCAGTATTTT.

This chain uses TRBV27 with TRBJ2-1, with D maybe TRBD1 (6 bases). V shed 7 bases and J shed 3 bases, with 19 bases lying between them. Looked up from germline, CDR1 is MNHEY and CDR2 is SMNVEV (reference sequence). The CDR3 length is 16 residues. The chain's CDR3 is CASNPQRAGVYNEQFF. The DNA of the CDR3 is TGTGCCAGCAACCCACAACGGGCAGGGGTCTACAATGAGCAGTTCTTC.

The chain has TRBV12-5 and TRBJ1-2, with 8 bases aligning to TRBD1. CDR3 length equals 12 residues. V shed 5 bases and J 7 bases; nucleotides not matched to a gene: 3. The germline CDR1 and CDR2 sequences are LGHNT and FRNRAP. Written as DNA, the CDR3 is TGTGCTAGTGGTACAGGGGGATTTGGCTACACCTTC. Its translation: CASGTGGFGYTF. The complete variable domain, with remaining parts taken from reference TRBV12-5 and TRBJ1-2, reads DARVTQTPRHKVTEMGQEVTMRCQPILGHNTVFWYRQTMMQGLELLAYFRNRAPLDDSGMPKDRFSAEMPDATLATLKIQPSEPRDSAVYFCASGTGGFGYTFGSGTRLTVV.

This chain joins TRBV2 and TRBJ1-5; no definite D call. V shed 6 bases and J shed 2 bases, with 14 bases lying between them. From germline, CDR1 is SNHLY and CDR2 FYNNEI. This CDR3 region has 15 residues. The CDR3 DNA is TGTGCCAGCAGCCCCAGTGACAACGGCAATCAGCCCCAGCATTTT. Encoded protein: CASSPSDNGNQPQHF.

This sequence joins TRBV5-1 and TRBJ2-5, with TRBD2 identical over 9 bases. CDR3 length equals 14 residues. J was trimmed by 4 bases and V by 5 bases; bases with no gene match: 6. The germline gives CDR1 SGHRS, CDR2 YFSETQ. The CDR3 is CASRSGTSIETQYF. As DNA, the CDR3 is TGCGCCAGCAGATCCGGGACTAGCATAGAGACCCAGTACTTC.

V gene TRBV27 combines with J gene TRBJ2-3; 7 positions match TRBD1. This CDR3 is built from 14 residues. Germline CDR1 MNHEY, CDR2 SMNVEV (reference sequence). J lost 1 base, V lost 5 bases, and 3 bases had no gene match. The CDR3 nucleotides are TGTGCCAGCAGTACCGGACAGGGCACAGATACGCAGTATTTT. The encoded protein is CASSTGQGTDTQYF.